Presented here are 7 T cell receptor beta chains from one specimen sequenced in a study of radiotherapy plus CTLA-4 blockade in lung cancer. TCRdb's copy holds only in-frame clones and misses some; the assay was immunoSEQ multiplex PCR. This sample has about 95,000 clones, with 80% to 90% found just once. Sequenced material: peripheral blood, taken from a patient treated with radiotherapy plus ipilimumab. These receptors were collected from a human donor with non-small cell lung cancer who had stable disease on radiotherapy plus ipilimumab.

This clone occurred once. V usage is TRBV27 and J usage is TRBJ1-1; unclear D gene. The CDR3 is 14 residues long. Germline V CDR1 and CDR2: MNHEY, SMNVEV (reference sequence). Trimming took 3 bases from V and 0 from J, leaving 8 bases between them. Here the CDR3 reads CASSLGRMNTEAFF. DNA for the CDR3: TGTGCCAGCAGTTTGGGCCGCATGAACACTGAAGCTTTCTTT.

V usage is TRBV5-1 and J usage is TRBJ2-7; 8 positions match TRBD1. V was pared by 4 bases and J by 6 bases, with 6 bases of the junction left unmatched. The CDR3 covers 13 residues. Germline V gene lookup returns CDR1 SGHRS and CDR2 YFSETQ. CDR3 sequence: CASSNRGTVEQYF. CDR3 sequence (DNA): TGCGCCAGCAGCAACAGGGGGACGGTCGAGCAGTACTTC.

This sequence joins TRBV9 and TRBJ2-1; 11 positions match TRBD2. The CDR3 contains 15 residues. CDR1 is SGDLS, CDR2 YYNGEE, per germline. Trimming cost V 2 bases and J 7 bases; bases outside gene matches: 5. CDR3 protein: CASSVSGRGKNEQFF. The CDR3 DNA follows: TGTGCCAGCAGCGTTAGCGGGAGGGGAAAGAATGAGCAGTTCTTC.

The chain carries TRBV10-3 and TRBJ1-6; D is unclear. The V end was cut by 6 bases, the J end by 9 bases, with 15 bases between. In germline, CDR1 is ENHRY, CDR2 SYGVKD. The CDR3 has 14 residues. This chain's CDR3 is CAIRGQGKGSPLHF. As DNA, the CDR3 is TGTGCCATCAGAGGGCAAGGGAAGGGTTCACCCCTCCACTTT.

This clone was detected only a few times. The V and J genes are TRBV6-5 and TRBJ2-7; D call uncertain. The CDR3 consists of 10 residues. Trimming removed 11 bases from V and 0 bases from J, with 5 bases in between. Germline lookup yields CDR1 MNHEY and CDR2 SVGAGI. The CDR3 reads CASVSYEQYF. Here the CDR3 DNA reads TGTGCCTCTGTCTCCTACGAGCAGTACTTC.

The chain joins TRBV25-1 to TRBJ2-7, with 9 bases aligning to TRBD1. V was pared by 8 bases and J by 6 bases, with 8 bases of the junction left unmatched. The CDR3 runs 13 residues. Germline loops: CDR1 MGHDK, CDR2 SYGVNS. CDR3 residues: CASARDRVSEQYF. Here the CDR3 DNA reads TGTGCCAGCGCAAGGGACAGGGTCAGCGAGCAGTACTTC.

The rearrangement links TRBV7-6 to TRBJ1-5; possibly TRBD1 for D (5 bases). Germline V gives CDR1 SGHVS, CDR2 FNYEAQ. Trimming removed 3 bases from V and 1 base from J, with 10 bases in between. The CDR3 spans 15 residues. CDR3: CASSFRAGSNQPQHF. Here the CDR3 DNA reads TGTGCCAGCAGCTTCAGGGCAGGCAGCAATCAGCCCCAGCATTTT. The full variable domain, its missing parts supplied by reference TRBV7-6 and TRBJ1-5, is GAGVSQSPRYKVTKRGQDVALRCDPISGHVSLYWYRQALGQGPEFLTYFNYEAQQDKSGLPNDRFSAERPEGSISTLTIQRTEQRDSAMYRCASSFRAGSNQPQHFGDGTRLSIL.